This T cell receptor (beta chain) was retrieved from a study of cytomegalovirus exposure and HLA in healthy donors. Study in general: The same platform as the approximately 730 first-cohort repertoires was used for the 120 validation repertoires, a later analysis reported. Broader study findings: The tendency of first-cohort TCR clusters to co-occur in the roughly 110 validation repertoires emerged from a later analysis. The authors enumerated around 150 TCR beta chains as linked to cytomegalovirus. Published work reported that the classifier diagnosed cytomegalovirus status with high specificity and sensitivity.

Only in-frame clones appear in the TCRdb table, and some are missing; sequencing was by immunoSEQ multiplex PCR. The sample yields tens of thousands of clones, around 90% seen once. J was trimmed by 8 bases and V by 5 bases; bases with no gene match: 8. The germline gives CDR1 LNHDA, CDR2 SQIVND (reference sequence). The CDR3 spans 14 residues. Of note for this clone: Antigen: not known.

The clonotype originates from a man between 18 and 35 years old in good health and CMV-seronegative. The sample consisted of PBMCs. The chain links TRBV19 to TRBJ2-1; 8 positions agree with TRBD2. The CDR3 reads CASSLRTSSDEQFF. DNA of the CDR3: TGTGCCAGTAGTCTCCGGACTAGCAGCGATGAGCAGTTCTTC.